Following are 32 T cell receptor beta chains from one sample sequenced in a study of T cells in Graves' hyperthyroidism and ophthalmopathy. TCR beta CDR3 sequences were amplified from RNA transcripts. Researchers ran a first-round RT-PCR on the TCR CDR3 using the HTBI primer set. TCRdb passed the multiplex PCR reads through MiXCR, listing each CDR3 protein once. The data show a few hundred thousand distinct CDR3 sequences, with roughly 45% seen just once and approximately 44% held by the top ten. Input material: peripheral blood or thyroid tissue (not recorded which). The receptors here all came from an adult woman with Graves' disease, either hyperthyroidism or ophthalmopathy (not recorded which).

This clonotype was seen ten or more times. The chain couples TRBV19 to TRBJ1-1, with D unclear. Germline V gene lookup returns CDR1 LNHDA and CDR2 SQIVND (reference sequence). V lost 5 bases, J lost 0 bases, and 16 bases lay in between. This CDR3 has 16 residues. The CDR3 is CASSSLGNTLNTEAFF. The CDR3 nucleotides are TGTGCCAGTAGTTCTTTGGGGAACACTTTGAACACTGAAGCTTTCTTT.

CDR3 amino acids: CASSLLSGLGRETQYF. In nucleotides, the CDR3 is TGTGCCAGCAGTTTATTGTCGGGACTCGGACGAGAGACCCAGTACTTC. V gene TRBV27 combines with J gene TRBJ2-5; perhaps TRBD2 as D (6 bases). This CDR3 is built from 16 residues. The V gene lost 1 base and the J gene lost 4 bases, with 16 bases spanning the gap. Germline CDR1 is MNHEY and CDR2 is SMNVEV (reference sequence).

This chain joins TRBV7-2 and TRBJ2-7; TRBD1 aligns across 7 bases. In germline, CDR1 is SGHTA, CDR2 FQGNSA. CDR3 length: 15 residues. Trimming cost V 8 bases and J 3 bases; bases outside gene matches: 13. In DNA form, the CDR3 reads TGTGCCAGCTCGTACTATTCAGGGGGAAGCTACGAGCAGTACTTC. This codes for CASSYYSGGSYEQYF.

V and J are TRBV7-9 and TRBJ2-7, with TRBD1 identical over 8 bases. The CDR3 is 15 residues long. V dropped 3 bases and J dropped 2; count of bases not matched to a gene: 6. Germline V gene data show CDR1 as SEHNR and CDR2 as FQNEAQ (reference sequence). This CDR3 reads CASSLYGTGAYEQYF. Written as DNA, the CDR3 is TGTGCCAGCAGCTTGTATGGGACAGGAGCCTACGAGCAGTACTTC. Drawing the rest from reference TRBV7-9 and TRBJ2-7, the complete variable domain is DTGVSQNPRHKITKRGQNVTFRCDPISEHNRLYWYRQTLGQGPEFLTYFQNEAQLEKSRLLSDRFSAERPKGSFSTLEIQRTEQGDSAMYLCASSLYGTGAYEQYFGPGTRLTVT.

This clonotype was seen ten or more times. This chain uses TRBV15 with TRBJ1-2; D gene ambiguous. Germline CDR1 LNHNV, CDR2 YYDKDF (reference sequence). The CDR3 consists of 13 residues. V dropped 8 bases and J dropped 8 bases, with 18 bases sitting between them. CDR3: CATSVGVAGGYTF. The CDR3 nucleotides read TGTGCCACCTCGGTCGGGGTGGCGGGAGGCTACACCTTC.

This rearrangement joins TRBV19 to TRBJ1-2; D is perhaps TRBD1 (6 bases). V lost 4 bases and J 0 bases, leaving 12 bases between the germline ends. Germline CDR1 is LNHDA and CDR2 is SQIVND (reference sequence). The CDR3 runs to 15 residues. The CDR3 sequence: CASSTLQGPNYGYTF. In DNA, the CDR3 is TGTGCCAGTAGTACACTACAGGGACCTAACTATGGCTACACCTTC.

This clonotype was seen just once. V usage is TRBV5-1 and J usage is TRBJ1-1; D is undetermined. With 4 bases removed from V and 2 bases from J, the gap between germline ends came to 12 bases. CDR3 length: 14 amino acids. Per the germline V gene, CDR1 is SGHRS and CDR2 is YFSETQ. This chain's CDR3 is CASSTRTANTEAFF. CDR3 DNA: TGCGCCAGCAGCACAAGGACGGCAAACACTGAAGCTTTCTTT.

This clonotype was recorded once. DNA for the CDR3: TGCAGTGCTGCTAGTGCGGGAGGCTGGGCGGCCAGCGAGACCCAGTACTTC. It codes for CSAASAGGWAASETQYF. The V gene is TRBV20-1, the J gene TRBJ2-5; 8 positions match TRBD2. Germline CDR1 is DFQATT and CDR2 is SNEGSKA (reference sequence). The CDR3 spans 17 residues. V lost 5 bases to trimming and J lost 5 bases; unmatched junction nucleotides: 19.

This clonotype was detected many times. The V gene is TRBV15, the J gene TRBJ2-2; weak D call: TRBD2 (5 bases). Germline CDR1 reads LNHNV; CDR2 reads YYDKDF (reference sequence). There are 16 residues in the CDR3. Trimming pared 4 bases from V and 4 bases from J, leaving 16 bases between. The CDR3 sequence: CATSKQRGYGTGELFF. The DNA for the CDR3 is TGTGCCACCAGCAAGCAAAGAGGGTATGGCACCGGGGAGCTGTTTTTT.

V usage is TRBV19 and J usage is TRBJ2-2; TRBD1 matches at 8 bases. With 6 bases clipped from V and 6 bases from J, the junction kept 12 bases outside the gene matches. This CDR3 contains 16 residues. CDR1 and CDR2 from the germline V gene are LNHDA and SQIVND (reference sequence). The CDR3: CASRKRGRGPAGELFF. The CDR3 coding sequence is TGTGCCAGTAGGAAACGCGGCAGGGGGCCGGCCGGGGAGCTGTTTTTT. The whole variable domain, remainder taken from reference TRBV19 and TRBJ2-2, is DGGITQSPKYLFRKEGQNVTLSCEQNLNHDAMYWYRQDPGQGLRLIYYSQIVNDFQKGDIAEGYSVSREKKESFPLTVTSAQKNPTAFYLCASRKRGRGPAGELFFGEGSRLTVL.

This clonotype was seen more than once but under ten times. The gene calls are TRBV12-3 or TRBV12-4 and TRBJ1-6, with 10 positions matching TRBD1. J was trimmed by 10 bases and V by 8 bases; bases with no gene match: 8. The CDR3 runs to 14 residues. The CDR3 DNA reads TGTGCCAGCCGTTCGGACAGGGGGGACTCACCCCTCCACTTT. This gives the protein CASRSDRGDSPLHF.

This clonotype appeared a single time. This rearrangement joins TRBV29-1 to TRBJ2-5, with 10 bases fitting TRBD1. Germline V lookup: CDR1 SQVTM, CDR2 ANQGSEA. The V gene end was trimmed by 7 bases and the J gene end by 0 bases; junction bases not matched to a gene: 11. The CDR3 extends over 16 amino acids. The CDR3 sequence is CSARSGTGVYQETQYF. The CDR3 DNA follows: TGCAGCGCCCGTAGCGGGACAGGGGTCTACCAAGAGACCCAGTACTTC.

This sequence joins TRBV7-6 and TRBJ1-1; tentative D call: TRBD1 (6 bases). Germline V gene sequence: CDR1 SGHVS, CDR2 FNYEAQ. Between the trimmed V and J ends, which lost 3 bases and 3 bases, there was a span of 14 bases. The CDR3 spans 15 residues. In DNA form, the CDR3 reads TGTGCCAGCAGCTTGGAAGGGGGGGAGGACACTGAAGCTTTCTTT. Translating gives CASSLEGGEDTEAFF.

Here the CDR3 reads CASSVSGGLTNTQYF. The CDR3 region has the DNA TGTGCCAGCAGCGTATCTGGCGGACTCACGAATACGCAGTATTTT. This sequence joins TRBV9 and TRBJ2-3, with a possible D match to TRBD2 (5 bases). V dropped 1 base and J dropped 7 bases, with 16 bases sitting between them. This CDR3 contains 15 residues. Germline lookup yields CDR1 SGDLS and CDR2 YYNGEE.

This chain links TRBV25-1 with TRBJ1-1; 7 nucleotides agree with TRBD1. The CDR3 extends over 14 amino acids. The germline CDR1 and CDR2 sequences are MGHDK and SYGVNS. The CDR3 DNA is TGTGCTCGGGACAGCAAACTAGGGAACACTGAAGCTTTCTTT. This gives the protein CARDSKLGNTEAFF.

This clonotype has ten or more counts. CDR3 amino acids: CASSTRTVEKLFF. The CDR3 DNA reads TGTGCCAGCAGTACCCGGACAGTTGAAAAACTGTTTTTT. The chain links TRBV2 to TRBJ1-4; D is perhaps TRBD1 (6 bases). Looked up from germline, CDR1 is SNHLY and CDR2 is FYNNEI. This CDR3 contains 13 residues. V was shortened by 5 bases and J by 7 bases, with 11 bases between the two germline ends.

The table lists this clonotype with a few counts. V is TRBV7-3 and J is TRBJ2-7; 8 bases are a match to TRBD1. Germline V CDR1 and CDR2: SGHTA, FQGTGA. After removal of 3 bases from V and 3 bases from J, the junction contained 7 bases not matched to a gene. This CDR3 is 15 amino acids long. CDR3 DNA: TGTGCCAGCAGCTTGACCCGGGACAGGAACTACGAGCAGTACTTC. Its protein is CASSLTRDRNYEQYF.

This clonotype was observed a single time. One end of the junction fails to match germline, which may point to a read error. V and J are TRBV10-1 and TRBJ1-6; a possible D gene is TRBD1 (5 bases). The CDR3 spans 14 residues. The germline V gene encodes CDR1 WNHNN and CDR2 SYGVQD (reference sequence). The CDR3 spells CASSQRDGLKPLHF. The DNA for the CDR3 is TGTGCCAGCAGCCAAAGGGACGGCCTCAAACCCCTCCACTTT.

In DNA, the CDR3 is TGTGCCTCTGGGACTATACAGGGCAAAGACACTGAAGCTTTCTTT. Its translation: CASGTIQGKDTEAFF. The chain is built from TRBV2 and TRBJ1-1; possibly TRBD1 for D (6 bases). CDR3 length: 15 amino acids. V lost 11 bases, J lost 3 bases, and 22 bases lay in between. CDR1 and CDR2 (germline): SNHLY, FYNNEI.

This clonotype was found a few times. The chain is built from TRBV20-1 and TRBJ2-5, with D unclear. The CDR3 runs to 12 residues. V was shortened by 1 base and J by 6 bases, with 9 bases between the two germline ends. Germline V lookup: CDR1 DFQATT, CDR2 SNEGSKA (reference sequence). CDR3 nucleotide sequence: TGCAGTGCTAGAGTGTCAGTACAGACCCAGTACTTC. Residues: CSARVSVQTQYF.

The table lists this clonotype with many counts. CDR3 residues: CASSPDRGGSPLHF. CDR3 coding DNA: TGTGCCAGCAGCCCGGACAGGGGTGGATCACCCCTCCACTTT. This chain joins TRBV4-2 and TRBJ1-6; 9 bases line up with TRBD1. The CDR3 consists of 14 residues. Germline CDR1 is LGHNA and CDR2 is YNFKEQ. V trimming: 4 bases; J trimming: 10 bases; junction bases outside the gene matches: 5.

This chain connects TRBV25-1 to TRBJ1-5, with 9 bases fitting TRBD1. The length of the CDR3 is 15 residues. CDR1 MGHDK and CDR2 SYGVNS come from the germline V gene. V lost 4 bases and J lost 5; bases outside the gene matches: 6. Here the CDR3 reads CASSGGQGMDQPQHF. CDR3 nucleotides: TGTGCCAGCAGTGGAGGACAGGGGATGGATCAGCCCCAGCATTTT.

This chain connects TRBV15 to TRBJ2-7, with D tentatively TRBD2 (5 bases). Per germline, CDR1 LNHNV and CDR2 YYDKDF (reference sequence). This CDR3 has 16 amino acids. V lost 2 bases and J lost 1, with 15 bases in between. CDR3 amino acids: CATSRQGLYPSYEQYF. The CDR3 region has the DNA TGTGCCACCAGCAGACAAGGACTGTATCCTTCCTACGAGCAGTACTTC.

The rearrangement uses TRBV6-1 and TRBJ1-4, with 7 bases that match TRBD1. The CDR3 length is 15 residues. V lost 1 base and J lost 10; bases outside the gene matches: 9. Per germline, CDR1 MNHNS and CDR2 SASEGT. The CDR3 nucleotides are TGTGCCAGCAGTGAAGAACCGACAGGGTATCGAAAACTGTTTTTT. Protein sequence: CASSEEPTGYRKLFF.

This clonotype occurred many times. The rearrangement uses TRBV24-1 and TRBJ1-1, with TRBD1 matching 9 bases. Germline V gene lookup returns CDR1 KGHDR and CDR2 SFDVKD. The CDR3 sequence is 15 residues long. V was pared by 2 bases and J by 6 bases, with 6 bases of the junction left unmatched. The chain's CDR3 is CATSDSPGTGSEAFF. The CDR3 coding sequence is TGTGCCACCAGTGATTCGCCCGGGACAGGGTCTGAAGCTTTCTTT.

The chain carries TRBV5-1 and TRBJ1-5; weak D call: TRBD1 (5 bases). The CDR3 is 14 amino acids. V dropped 3 bases and J dropped 0 bases, with 7 bases sitting between them. The germline V gene encodes CDR1 SGHRS and CDR2 YFSETQ. The CDR3 region is CASSSGNSNQPQHF. CDR3 bases: TGCGCCAGCAGCTCAGGGAATAGCAATCAGCCCCAGCATTTT.

As for this clonotype: This could be a read error, since a much larger clone is one nucleotide away. This chain connects TRBV2 to TRBJ2-3, with a tentative D call TRBD1 (5 bases). This CDR3 has 15 residues. Germline loops: CDR1 SNHLY, CDR2 FYNNEI. V lost 6 bases to trimming and J lost 0 bases, with 13 bases between them. CDR3 residues: CASSRVSPSTDTQYF. The CDR3 nucleotides read TGTGCCAGCAGCAGGGTCTCCCCAAGCACAGATACGCAGTATTTT.

V and J are TRBV2 and TRBJ1-1; D unclear. The V end was cut by 4 bases, the J end by 1 base, with 10 bases between. The CDR3 totals 14 residues. Germline V gene lookup returns CDR1 SNHLY and CDR2 FYNNEI. CDR3 sequence (DNA): TGTGCCAGCAGTGGAGCAGGAGGGAACACTGAAGCTTTCTTT. Residues: CASSGAGGNTEAFF.

The chain uses TRBV28 and TRBJ1-4, with D unclear. Germline V gene sequence: CDR1 MDHEN, CDR2 SYDVKM. Trimming took off 5 bases at V and 7 bases at J, with 8 bases between the two ends. The CDR3 spans 12 residues. The CDR3 loop is CASSPRFEKLFF. CDR3 nucleotides: TGTGCCAGCAGTCCCAGGTTTGAAAAACTGTTTTTT.

The chain couples TRBV20-1 to TRBJ2-5; 8 positions agree with TRBD1. CDR1 is DFQATT and CDR2 is SNEGSKA in the germline V gene (reference sequence). The CDR3 loop spans 11 amino acids. The CDR3 region has the DNA TGCAGGGCAGGGGGCGATGAGACCCAGTACTTC. Translating it yields CRAGGDETQYF.

This clonotype appeared a single time. V usage is TRBV5-1 and J usage is TRBJ1-2, with 8 bases lining up with TRBD1. The V segment lost 9 bases and the J segment 4 bases; nucleotides outside the gene matches: 11. The length of the CDR3 is 14 residues. Germline V CDR1 and CDR2: SGHRS, YFSETQ. Here the CDR3 reads CATRGVTGGYGYTF. The CDR3 region has the DNA TGCGCCACTCGAGGGGTCACAGGGGGCTATGGCTACACCTTC.

The rearrangement links TRBV5-1 to TRBJ2-2; D ambiguous. The CDR3 has 15 amino acids. Germline V gene lookup returns CDR1 SGHRS and CDR2 YFSETQ. Trimming pared 1 base from V and 3 bases from J, leaving 10 bases between. CDR3 in DNA: TGCGCCAGCAGCTTGAGGCAGGCCTACACCGGGGAGCTGTTTTTT. Its translation: CASSLRQAYTGELFF.